Below are 25 T cell receptor beta chains sequenced from a single sample in a study of OX40 agonist ivuxolimab in advanced cancers. TCRdb's copy holds only in-frame clones and misses some; the assay was immunoSEQ multiplex PCR. The table shows 20,000 to 25,000 clones, with around four fifths occurring only once. Sequencing was performed on CD4+ or CD8+ T cells sorted from blood, taken in a trial of the OX40 agonist ivuxolimab. These receptor sequences come from an adult with an advanced solid tumor such as melanoma, head and neck, liver or kidney cancer.

This clone was seen at least ten times. The gene calls are TRBV2 and TRBJ2-2; the match to TRBD2 covers 8 bases. Trimming at V came to 7 bases and at J to 4 bases, leaving 8 bases not matched to a gene. Per germline, CDR1 SNHLY and CDR2 FYNNEI. This CDR3 comprises 15 residues. CDR3 sequence reads: CASTGERGITGELFF. CDR3 DNA sequence: TGTGCCAGCACAGGAGAGCGGGGGATCACCGGGGAGCTGTTTTTT.

This chain links TRBV27 with TRBJ2-7; TRBD2 matches 7 bases. CDR1 and CDR2 from the germline V gene are MNHEY and SMNVEV (reference sequence). The length of the CDR3 is 16 residues. Trimming removed 5 bases from V and 2 bases from J; junction bases left unmatched: 12. CDR3: CASSPLAGERTYEQYF. The CDR3 DNA follows: TGTGCCAGCAGTCCCCTGGCGGGAGAGAGGACCTACGAGCAGTACTTC.

The V gene is TRBV6-5, the J gene TRBJ2-1, with D uncertain. The CDR3 consists of 15 residues. The germline V gene has CDR1 MNHEY and CDR2 SVGAGI. The V end lost 0 bases, the J end lost 3 bases, and 9 bases lay between the germline ends. CDR3 DNA: TGTGCCAGCAGTTACTCGAAGGCTAGCTACAATGAGCAGTTCTTC. Translating it yields CASSYSKASYNEQFF.

The J gene is TRBJ2-2, the V gene TRBV11-3; tentatively, D is TRBD1 (6 bases). The CDR3 has 17 amino acids. Trimming left V 5 bases short and J 0 bases short, with 16 bases between. Germline V gene sequence: CDR1 SGHNT, CDR2 YENEEA. DNA for the CDR3: TGTGCCAGCAGCCCCTCGCCCCGGGACACGAACACCGGGGAGCTGTTTTTT. As protein: CASSPSPRDTNTGELFF.

Written as DNA, the CDR3 is TGTGCCAGCAGCTCCGGACTAGCGGGATCCTACGAGCAGTACTTC. This gives the protein CASSSGLAGSYEQYF. The rearrangement links TRBV7-6 to TRBJ2-7; 12 bases are shared with TRBD2. CDR3 size: 15 residues. J lost 1 base, V lost 4 bases, and 2 bases had no gene match. Germline V CDR1 and CDR2: SGHVS, FNYEAQ.

V gene TRBV19 combines with J gene TRBJ1-1, with D unresolved. Germline values: CDR1 LNHDA, CDR2 SQIVND (reference sequence). The CDR3 has 12 amino acids. Trimming pared 0 bases from V and 10 bases from J, leaving 9 bases between. CDR3 amino acids: CASSIDGVGAFF. As DNA, the CDR3 is TGTGCCAGTAGTATAGATGGGGTGGGAGCTTTCTTT.

The V and J genes are TRBV11-2 and TRBJ1-5; D is unclear. V lost 3 bases, J lost 3 bases, and 9 bases lay in between. Germline V gene lookup returns CDR1 SGHAT and CDR2 FQNNGV. The CDR3 has 14 amino acids. The CDR3 spells CASSFSGFNQPQHF. The CDR3 DNA sequence: TGTGCCAGCAGCTTTAGTGGTTTCAATCAGCCCCAGCATTTT.

The V gene is TRBV4-3, the J gene TRBJ2-3, with D possibly TRBD1 on 5 matching bases. This CDR3 contains 16 residues. The germline V and J ends were trimmed by 0 bases and 0 bases, with 10 bases remaining between them. Germline loops: CDR1 LGHNA, CDR2 YSLEER. Here the CDR3 DNA reads TGCGCCAGCAGCCAAGACACAGGTCCTAGCACAGATACGCAGTATTTT. It yields the protein CASSQDTGPSTDTQYF.

The CDR3 region has the DNA TGTGCCAGCAGCTCGGCGGGTGGCTACACCTTC. Translating gives CASSSAGGYTF. The rearrangement uses TRBV11-2 and TRBJ1-2, with D unresolved. CDR1 and CDR2 (germline): SGHAT, FQNNGV. V lost 4 bases, J lost 7 bases, and 7 bases lay in between. The CDR3 contains 11 residues.

The rearrangement uses TRBV4-3 and TRBJ2-1; 9 nucleotides line up with TRBD2. The CDR3 spans 19 residues. The germline gives CDR1 LGHNA, CDR2 YSLEER. The junction had 9 bases not matched to a gene; V was cut back by 0 bases and J by 0 bases. In DNA form, the CDR3 reads TGCGCCAGCAGCCAAGATCCTAGCGGGGACCCTAGCTCCTACAATGAGCAGTTCTTC. This codes for CASSQDPSGDPSSYNEQFF.

The CDR3 nucleotides read TGTGCCAGCAGTTACGGCGGGGGCACAGATACGCAGTATTTT. Translation gives CASSYGGGTDTQYF. V gene TRBV6-5 combines with J gene TRBJ2-3; TRBD2 is a possible D gene (6 bases). This CDR3 has 14 residues. CDR1 and CDR2 (germline): MNHEY, SVGAGI. V lost 2 bases to trimming and J lost 1 base, with 7 bases between them.

J is TRBJ2-3 and V is TRBV6-5, with 7 bases lining up with TRBD2. Germline-derived CDR1 and CDR2 are MNHEY and SVGAGI. The ends lost 2 bases at V and 7 bases at J; junction bases unmatched: 9. The CDR3 is 15 amino acids. CDR3 bases: TGTGCCAGCAGTTACGTACCCCCCGGGGGGAATACGCAGTATTTT. It encodes CASSYVPPGGNTQYF.

V gene TRBV7-8 combines with J gene TRBJ1-1, with D unclear. The length of the CDR3 is 13 residues. Trimming left V 2 bases short and J 1 base short, with 5 bases between. Per germline, CDR1 SGHVS and CDR2 FQNEAQ. The CDR3 DNA reads TGTGCCAGCAGCTTATGGGGGAACACTGAAGCTTTCTTT. It yields the protein CASSLWGNTEAFF. Filled out from reference TRBV7-8 and TRBJ1-1, the complete variable domain reads GAGVSQSPRYKVAKRGQDVALRCDPISGHVSLFWYQQALGQGPEFLTYFQNEAQLDKSGLPSDRFFAERPEGSVSTLKIQRTQQEDSAVYLCASSLWGNTEAFFGQGTRLTVV.

The chain is built from TRBV7-9 and TRBJ2-7; D could derive from TRBD1 or TRBD2 (5 bases each). From germline, CDR1 is SEHNR and CDR2 FQNEAQ (reference sequence). The CDR3 runs 13 residues. Trimming cost V 5 bases and J 0 bases, with 8 bases left between them. In DNA, the CDR3 is TGTGCCAGCAGCCGGGACGCCTCCTACGAGCAGTACTTC. Translation: CASSRDASYEQYF.

The rearrangement uses TRBV7-9 and TRBJ2-5, with 7 bases matching TRBD2. With V trimmed by 0 bases and J by 5 bases, 12 bases remained unmatched. Germline CDR1 SEHNR, CDR2 FQNEAQ (reference sequence). The CDR3 contains 17 residues. Here the CDR3 reads CASSLAPAGTDLETQYF. The CDR3 DNA is TGTGCCAGCAGCTTAGCGCCAGCGGGGACCGACCTGGAGACCCAGTACTTC.

The chain recombines TRBV7-2 with TRBJ2-7; the match to TRBD1 covers 8 bases. The CDR3 loop spans 14 amino acids. Losses at the gene ends were 3 bases for V and 3 bases for J; bases not matched to a gene: 4. The germline CDR1 and CDR2 sequences are SGHTA and FQGNSA. This chain's CDR3 is CASSFTGTGYEQYF. CDR3 bases: TGTGCCAGCAGCTTTACGGGGACAGGCTACGAGCAGTACTTC. The whole variable domain, remainder taken from reference TRBV7-2 and TRBJ2-7, is GAGVSQSPSNKVTEKGKDVELRCDPISGHTALYWYRQSLGQGLEFLIYFQGNSAPDKSGLPSDRFSAERTGGSVSTLTIQRTQQEDSAVYLCASSFTGTGYEQYFGPGTRLTVT.

This clone was seen more than once but under ten times. Here the CDR3 reads CASSLEQGWNTEAFF. Here the CDR3 DNA reads TGTGCCAGCAGCTTAGAACAGGGGTGGAACACTGAAGCTTTCTTT. The chain has TRBV11-1 and TRBJ1-1, with 7 positions matching TRBD1. The CDR3 extends over 15 amino acids. Germline CDR1 SGHAT, CDR2 FQDESV (reference sequence). V lost 1 base, J lost 1 base, and 3 bases stayed unmatched.

CDR3 amino acids: CASSIAGVATNEKLFF. CDR3 DNA: TGTGCCAGTAGTATAGCAGGAGTAGCAACTAATGAAAAACTGTTTTTT. The genes are TRBV19 and TRBJ1-4; D gene uncertain. The V gene's germline CDR1 is LNHDA and CDR2 SQIVND (reference sequence). This CDR3 region has 16 residues. The ends were cut back, 1 base at V and 0 bases at J, with 9 bases in the middle.

V and J are TRBV4-1 and TRBJ2-7, with D possibly TRBD1 on 6 matching bases. Germline CDR1 is MGHRA and CDR2 is YSYEKL. Trimming removed 4 bases from V and 6 bases from J, with 19 bases in between. The CDR3 is 15 amino acids. The CDR3: CASSLQTGRPGEQYF. Here the CDR3 DNA reads TGCGCCAGCAGCCTTCAGACAGGCCGCCCCGGCGAGCAGTACTTC.

The chain employs TRBV28 and TRBJ1-2; 7 bases fit TRBD1. V was pared by 6 bases and J by 5 bases, with 12 bases of the junction left unmatched. Germline-derived CDR1 and CDR2 are MDHEN and SYDVKM. There are 15 residues in the CDR3. For the CDR3, the DNA is TGTGCCAGCAGCAGACCGGGACAGCGAGATTATGGCTACACCTTC. Translating it yields CASSRPGQRDYGYTF.

The chain uses TRBV9 and TRBJ2-3; unclear D gene. CDR1 and CDR2 from the germline V gene are SGDLS and YYNGEE. V lost 2 bases, J lost 2 bases, and 3 bases lay in between. This CDR3 is 12 amino acids long. This chain's CDR3 is CASSVNTDTQYF. Written as DNA, the CDR3 is TGTGCCAGCAGCGTCAACACAGATACGCAGTATTTT.

The CDR3 sequence: CASTGGGTSYNEQFF. The CDR3 DNA follows: TGTGCCAGCACAGGCGGGGGGACTTCCTACAATGAGCAGTTCTTC. This sequence joins TRBV9 and TRBJ2-1; 8 nucleotides line up with TRBD2. CDR1 and CDR2 (germline): SGDLS, YYNGEE. Trimming removed 6 bases from V and 1 base from J; junction bases left unmatched: 6. CDR3 length: 15 amino acids.

This chain uses TRBV10-3 with TRBJ1-1; 7 bases line up with TRBD1. The CDR3 runs to 16 residues. V trimming: 2 bases; J trimming: 4 bases; junction bases outside the gene matches: 10. CDR1 is ENHRY, CDR2 SYGVKD, per germline. In DNA form, the CDR3 reads TGTGCCATCAGTGAGGGACCCCAGGGGGGGGGCACTGAAGCTTTCTTT. It is translated as CAISEGPQGGGTEAFF.

The chain carries TRBV7-2 and TRBJ1-1, with D unclear. V lost 5 bases to trimming and J lost 3 bases, with 4 bases between them. Germline V lookup: CDR1 SGHTA, CDR2 FQGNSA. The CDR3 covers 11 residues. The DNA of the CDR3 is TGTGCCAGCAGCCCATACACTGAAGCTTTCTTT. This gives the protein CASSPYTEAFF.

This chain links TRBV6-5 with TRBJ1-1; D is undetermined. Germline CDR1 reads MNHEY; CDR2 reads SVGAGI. V was trimmed by 7 bases and J by 5 bases, leaving 14 bases between them. The CDR3 runs 13 residues. The chain's CDR3 is CASINMGYTEAFF. Here the CDR3 DNA reads TGTGCCAGCATTAACATGGGATATACTGAAGCTTTCTTT.